Presented here are 27 T cell receptor beta chains from one specimen sequenced in a study of blood T cells in healthy people across ages. The second PCR ran 7 to 11 cycles with a sample-barcoded 5' primer and J-beta primers. TCRdb called the 5' RACE reads again in MiXCR, with one record for every CDR3 protein. The sample carries about 1.8 million distinct CDR3 sequences, 49% recorded once. Sequencing used blood. The receptors shown here come from a middle-aged woman in good health.

This chain links TRBV4-3 with TRBJ2-1; 9 positions agree with TRBD2. The length of the CDR3 is 17 residues. CDR1 is LGHNA, CDR2 YSLEER, per germline. J lost 0 bases, V lost 1 base, and 4 bases had no gene match. CDR3 nucleotides: TGCGCCAGCAGCCAAGGGAGCGGGGGGATCTCCTACAATGAGCAGTTCTTC. This sequence encodes CASSQGSGGISYNEQFF.

The V and J genes are TRBV29-1 and TRBJ2-1; D gene unclear. Near its end, the DNA agrees better with TRBJ2-7, so the J call may be wrong. Germline V gene lookup returns CDR1 SQVTM and CDR2 ANQGSEA. This CDR3 comprises 12 residues. In DNA, the CDR3 is TGCAGCGCCGAGGCCGGCTACAATGAGCAGTACTTC. Protein product: CSAEAGYNEQYF.

This rearrangement joins TRBV25-1 to TRBJ2-1; TRBD1 is a possible D gene (6 bases). The CDR3 is made up of 20 amino acids. Trimming left V 7 bases short and J 0 bases short, with 28 bases between. CDR1 and CDR2 from the germline V gene are MGHDK and SYGVNS. In nucleotides, the CDR3 is TGTGCCAGCATAAAAACTGACAGGATAAAACTTTCGAGCTCCTACAATGAGCAGTTCTTC. Amino acid sequence: CASIKTDRIKLSSSYNEQFF.

This clonotype has just a few counts. The rearrangement uses TRBV6-5 and TRBJ1-2, with 11 bases matching TRBD1. CDR3 length equals 16 residues. CDR1 MNHEY and CDR2 SVGAGI come from the germline V gene. V lost 6 bases to trimming and J lost 4 bases; unmatched junction nucleotides: 10. In DNA form, the CDR3 reads TGTGCCAGCAGACCAGGACAGGGGGCGACGGGCTATGGCTACACCTTC. Encoded protein: CASRPGQGATGYGYTF.

V usage is TRBV6-1 and J usage is TRBJ2-1; no firm D call. Germline assignment: CDR1 MNHNS and CDR2 SASEGT. V lost 2 bases and J lost 0, with 8 bases in between. There are 15 residues in the CDR3. CDR3 residues: CASSEFPGSYNEQFF. As DNA, the CDR3 is TGTGCCAGCAGTGAATTTCCCGGCTCCTACAATGAGCAGTTCTTC.

A remark on this clonotype: At one end the junction does not follow the germline gene, possibly because of a read error. The rearrangement uses TRBV7-2 and TRBJ1-5; D is unresolved. The CDR3 totals 13 residues. The germline V gene has CDR1 SGHTA and CDR2 FQGNSA. CDR3 nucleotides: TGCGCCAGCAGCTCCAGTATCAATCAGCCCCAGCATTTT. This sequence encodes CASSSSINQPQHF.

In this sample, this clonotype turned up a few times. The chain couples TRBV13 to TRBJ2-5; 11 positions agree with TRBD1. The CDR3 runs to 15 residues. V trimming: 5 bases; J trimming: 4 bases; junction bases outside the gene matches: 6. Germline CDR1 reads PRHDT; CDR2 reads FYEKMQ (reference sequence). CDR3 in DNA: TGTGCCAGCAGCGCGGGGGACAGGGGGGGAGAGACCCAGTACTTC. Encoded protein: CASSAGDRGGETQYF.

The gene calls are TRBV20-1 and TRBJ2-5; TRBD2 agrees at 11 bases. Germline V CDR1 and CDR2: DFQATT, SNEGSKA (reference sequence). The junction had 5 bases not matched to a gene; V was cut back by 4 bases and J by 1 base. This CDR3 region has 15 residues. CDR3 bases: TGCAGTGCTACCCTAGCGGGGGGCCTCCAAGAGACCCAGTACTTC. Its translation: CSATLAGGLQETQYF.

This clonotype has a handful of counts. This sequence joins TRBV20-1 and TRBJ2-7; TRBD2 agrees at 11 bases. CDR3 length: 14 residues. CDR1 and CDR2 from the germline V gene are DFQATT and SNEGSKA (reference sequence). Losses at the gene ends were 5 bases for V and 5 bases for J; bases not matched to a gene: 8. CDR3 DNA sequence: TGCAGTGCTGCCCCACTAGCGGGGGCCCACGAGCAGTACTTC. Protein product: CSAAPLAGAHEQYF.

This chain uses TRBV5-5 with TRBJ1-5; 9 bases fit TRBD1. V lost 7 bases to trimming and J lost 4 bases; unmatched junction nucleotides: 3. The CDR3 loop spans 13 amino acids. In germline, CDR1 is SGHKS, CDR2 YYEKEE (reference sequence). CDR3 DNA sequence: TGTGCCAGCCAGGGACAGGGAAATCAGCCCCAGCATTTT. Encoded protein: CASQGQGNQPQHF.

This clonotype appeared a few times. This rearrangement joins TRBV28 to TRBJ1-1, with D uncertain. The CDR3 runs 12 residues. Trimming left V 6 bases short and J 4 bases short, with 9 bases between. Germline CDR1 reads MDHEN; CDR2 reads SYDVKM. CDR3 in DNA: TGTGCCAGCAGGGGAGTAGGCACTGAAGCTTTCTTT. Its translation is CASRGVGTEAFF.

The chain uses TRBV4-1 and TRBJ2-1; 8 bases are shared with TRBD2. The CDR3 extends over 17 amino acids. V gave up 3 bases and J gave up 5 bases; unmatched junction bases: 12. Per germline, CDR1 MGHRA and CDR2 YSYEKL. CDR3 DNA sequence: TGCGCCAGCAGCCATCCTGTTAGCGGGGCCGAGGACAATGAGCAGTTCTTC. The encoded protein is CASSHPVSGAEDNEQFF.

This clonotype was counted a single time. The chain employs TRBV20-1 and TRBJ2-5; 14 bases are shared with TRBD2. Per the germline V gene, CDR1 is DFQATT and CDR2 is SNEGSKA (reference sequence). Trimming removed 4 bases from V and 4 bases from J; junction bases left unmatched: 8. The CDR3 is 16 amino acids. CDR3: CSATRLAGGRRETQYF. The CDR3, as DNA: TGCAGTGCTACCCGACTAGCGGGGGGGCGCCGAGAGACCCAGTACTTC.

This rearrangement joins TRBV27 to TRBJ1-6, with a possible D match to TRBD1 (5 bases). This CDR3 is 17 amino acids long. The germline V gene encodes CDR1 MNHEY and CDR2 SMNVEV (reference sequence). V was pared by 3 bases and J by 0 bases, with 12 bases between. The CDR3 reads CASSFGDRPSYNSPLHF. The CDR3 bases are TGTGCCAGCAGTTTCGGAGACAGACCCTCCTATAATTCACCCCTCCACTTT.

This clonotype came up a few times. The gene calls are TRBV18 and TRBJ1-6, with 7 nucleotides matching TRBD1. This CDR3 comprises 14 residues. V gave up 6 bases and J gave up 7 bases; unmatched junction bases: 6. CDR1 and CDR2 from the germline V gene are KGHSH and LQKENI. Here the CDR3 reads CASSRDSLNSPLHF. The DNA of the CDR3 is TGTGCCAGCTCGCGGGACAGCTTAAATTCACCCCTCCACTTT.

A word on this clonotype: The junction and the germline gene differ at one end; a read error may be behind it. The CDR3 DNA sequence: TGCGCCAGCAGTTTGCCGTACGAAAATTCACCCCTCCACTTT. Protein sequence: CASSLPYENSPLHF. The chain couples TRBV27 to TRBJ1-6; D unresolved. The CDR3 is 14 residues long. CDR1 MNHEY and CDR2 SMNVEV come from the germline V gene (reference sequence).

Concerning this clonotype: A junction boundary mismatches the germline segment, possibly from a read error. This sequence joins TRBV7-2 and TRBJ2-7; TRBD2 might be the D (5 bases). In germline, CDR1 is SGHTA, CDR2 FQGNSA. The CDR3 consists of 14 residues. The CDR3 region is CVSSPKGLQLEQYF. The DNA for the CDR3 is TGTGTCAGCAGCCCAAAAGGACTGCAATTGGAGCAGTACTTC.

The rearrangement links TRBV11-2 to TRBJ1-6; 7 bases fit TRBD1. V shed 3 bases, J shed 10 bases, and the junction held 9 bases outside the gene matches. The CDR3 totals 15 residues. Germline CDR1 reads SGHAT; CDR2 reads FQNNGV. Here the CDR3 DNA reads TGTGCCAGCAGCTTGATACAGGGGAGGGAGTCACCCCTCCACTTT. It is translated as CASSLIQGRESPLHF.

This clonotype has more than one count but fewer than ten. V and J are TRBV7-2 and TRBJ2-3; 16 bases align to TRBD2. With 4 bases clipped from V and 7 bases from J, the junction kept 11 bases outside the gene matches. Looked up from germline, CDR1 is SGHTA and CDR2 is FQGNSA. The CDR3 sequence is 18 residues long. DNA of the CDR3: TGTGCCAGCAGCTCCCGCTCCGGGACTAGCGGGGGGGCGTATACGCAGTATTTT. Its translation: CASSSRSGTSGGAYTQYF.

V and J are TRBV29-1 and TRBJ2-5; tentative D call: TRBD1 (6 bases). The CDR3 contains 15 residues. CDR1 is SQVTM, CDR2 ANQGSEA, per germline. The ends were cut back, 7 bases at V and 2 bases at J, with 20 bases in the middle. The CDR3 coding sequence is TGCAGCGCATACGCTGCCAGGGGTTTGCAAGAGACCCAGTACTTC. It encodes CSAYAARGLQETQYF.

The chain links TRBV6-5 to TRBJ1-5; D not resolved. This CDR3 is 15 amino acids long. Trimming pared 6 bases from V and 2 bases from J, leaving 14 bases between. CDR1 is MNHEY, CDR2 SVGAGI, per germline. The CDR3 is CASRSTNRGNQPQHF. DNA for the CDR3: TGTGCCAGCAGGTCTACGAATAGAGGCAATCAGCCCCAGCATTTT.

The genes are TRBV24-1 and TRBJ2-1; 11 positions agree with TRBD1. Germline lookup yields CDR1 KGHDR and CDR2 SFDVKD. The CDR3 loop spans 17 amino acids. J gave up 12 bases and V 1 base, and 13 bases lay outside the gene matches. CDR3 in amino acids: CATSDLLGTGGEQGQFF. CDR3 DNA: TGTGCCACCAGTGATTTATTAGGGACAGGGGGGGAGCAAGGGCAGTTCTTC.

As concerns this clonotype: The junction differs from germline at one of its ends, possibly a read error. The rearrangement uses TRBV7-2 and TRBJ2-3; D not certain. Germline V gene sequence: CDR1 SGHTA, CDR2 FQGNSA. This CDR3 spans 15 amino acids. Here the CDR3 DNA reads TGTGCCAGCAGCTTGGAACTTCCCGCTCGAGATACGCGGTATTTT. It codes for CASSLELPARDTRYF.

This clonotype has a handful of counts. The CDR3 region is CASSRGQGHNQPQHF. The CDR3 DNA is TGTGCCAGCAGCCGGGGACAGGGTCACAATCAGCCCCAGCATTTT. The chain recombines TRBV7-2 with TRBJ1-5, with 9 bases lining up with TRBD1. J gave up 3 bases and V 5 bases, and 5 bases lay outside the gene matches. Germline V gene data show CDR1 as SGHTA and CDR2 as FQGNSA. CDR3 length equals 15 residues.

The rearrangement joins TRBV7-9 to TRBJ2-7, with D perhaps TRBD1 or TRBD2 (7 bases each). The V end was cut by 1 base, the J end by 3 bases, with 22 bases between. This CDR3 is 18 amino acids long. Germline V lookup: CDR1 SEHNR, CDR2 FQNEAQ (reference sequence). This CDR3 is CASSLGGRGQPQNYEQYF. In DNA form, the CDR3 reads TGTGCCAGCAGCTTAGGAGGGAGGGGACAGCCCCAAAACTACGAGCAGTACTTC.

This clonotype was observed a handful of times. CDR3 sequence reads: CASSLIGSYQPQHF. The CDR3 nucleotides read TGTGCCAGCAGTTTAATTGGCAGCTATCAGCCCCAGCATTTT. The chain recombines TRBV28 with TRBJ1-5; D remains unclear. Germline CDR1 and CDR2: MDHEN and SYDVKM. Trimming removed 2 bases at V and 5 bases at J, with 10 bases between. The CDR3 sequence is 14 residues long. Together with reference TRBV28 and TRBJ1-5, the CDR3 gives the full variable domain: DVKVTQSSRYLVKRTGEKVFLECVQDMDHENMFWYRQDPGLGLRLIYFSYDVKMKEKGDIPEGYSVSREKKERFSLILESASTNQTSMYLCASSLIGSYQPQHFGDGTRLSIL.

This clonotype was observed once. The rearrangement uses TRBV6-1 and TRBJ2-7, with D uncertain. The CDR3 totals 14 residues. The V gene lost 3 bases and the J gene lost 3 bases, with 12 bases spanning the gap. Germline V lookup: CDR1 MNHNS, CDR2 SASEGT. The CDR3 sequence is CASSEEIRFYEQYF. Here the CDR3 DNA reads TGTGCCAGCAGTGAGGAAATTAGATTCTACGAGCAGTACTTC.